This TCR beta chain was obtained from a study of CD8+ T cells in alopecia areata. Between the trimmed V and J ends, which lost 0 bases and 4 bases, there was a span of 9 bases. Looked up from germline, CDR1 is LGHNA and CDR2 is YNFKEQ. This CDR3 is built from 14 residues. The sequencing template was cDNA reverse transcribed from extracted RNA. Clones were read by immunoSEQ multiplex PCR, and TCRdb kept only the in-frame ones, dropping some. The sample has fewer than 110,000 clones, roughly 60% seen once; the top ten hold about 15%. The sample's treatment: oral pan-JAK inhibitor, 5-10 mg twice daily. Sample: CD8+ T cells sorted from blood, taken at approximately week 55, from a patient treated with tofacitinib. The V and J genes are TRBV4-2 and TRBJ1-2; D is uncertain. The clonotype comes from a human donor with alopecia areata. The DNA for the CDR3 is TGTGCCAGCAGCCAAGAAGAGGGCCCCTATGGCTACACCTTC. Protein sequence: CASSQEEGPYGYTF.